A single sample is the source of the 21 T cell receptor beta chains below, sequenced in a study of cytomegalovirus exposure and HLA in healthy donors. The study ran its PCR with 60 Vbeta and 13 Jbeta primers. Here immunoSEQ multiplex PCR was the method, and the copy in TCRdb shows in-frame clones only, minus some. Counted here are about 160,000 clones, around 80% occurring once; the ten biggest clones make up about 12%. Sequencing was carried out using PBMCs. Receptors originate from a man in his forties in good health and CMV-seropositive.

This clone was seen once. The gene calls are TRBV6-5 and TRBJ1-1; D possibly corresponds to TRBD1 (6 bases). The V end was cut by 0 bases, the J end by 3 bases, with 11 bases between. Germline CDR1 is MNHEY and CDR2 is SVGAGI. CDR3 length equals 15 residues. The CDR3 DNA follows: TGTGCCAGCAGTTACTCCGGAGGGGGGGACACTGAAGCTTTCTTT. Protein product: CASSYSGGGDTEAFF.

The V and J genes are TRBV13 and TRBJ1-6, with 9 bases lining up with TRBD1. This CDR3 contains 16 residues. Unmatched junction bases numbered 5, after V lost 1 base and J lost 7 bases. Looked up from germline, CDR1 is PRHDT and CDR2 is FYEKMQ (reference sequence). The CDR3, as DNA: TGTGCCAGCAGCTTAGCCCGAGGACAGGGGAATTCACCCCTCCACTTT. This translates into CASSLARGQGNSPLHF.

V usage is TRBV14 and J usage is TRBJ2-7; D perhaps matches TRBD2 (5 bases). CDR1 and CDR2 (germline): SGHDN, FVKESK. The V gene lost 2 bases and the J gene lost 2 bases, with 10 bases spanning the gap. The CDR3 runs 14 residues. The CDR3 nucleotides read TGTGCCAGCAGCCAAATCCGGGATCCCTACGAGCAGTACTTC. Amino acids: CASSQIRDPYEQYF.

The chain employs TRBV28 and TRBJ2-2; 7 bases agree with TRBD2. Losses at the gene ends were 4 bases for V and 7 bases for J; bases not matched to a gene: 9. The CDR3 spans 15 residues. Germline V lookup: CDR1 MDHEN, CDR2 SYDVKM. CDR3 region: CASSSGAGEVGELFF. The DNA of the CDR3 is TGTGCCAGCAGTTCCGGGGCGGGGGAGGTCGGGGAGCTGTTTTTT. The full variable domain, with the rest looked up from reference TRBV28 and TRBJ2-2, is DVKVTQSSRYLVKRTGEKVFLECVQDMDHENMFWYRQDPGLGLRLIYFSYDVKMKEKGDIPEGYSVSREKKERFSLILESASTNQTSMYLCASSSGAGEVGELFFGEGSRLTVL.

The J gene is TRBJ2-5, the V gene TRBV5-1; D is perhaps TRBD2 (5 bases). The CDR3 loop spans 13 amino acids. Trimming stripped 1 base from V and 3 bases from J, with 7 bases between. Germline CDR1 reads SGHRS; CDR2 reads YFSETQ. CDR3 bases: TGCGCCAGCAGCTTGATGGGAGAAGAGACCCAGTACTTC. Encoded protein: CASSLMGEETQYF.

The CDR3 reads CASSQVLAATYEQYF. CDR3 bases: TGCGCCAGCAGCCAAGTGCTAGCCGCCACCTACGAGCAGTACTTC. The rearrangement joins TRBV4-1 to TRBJ2-7; possible D gene TRBD2, 5 bases. Germline values: CDR1 MGHRA, CDR2 YSYEKL. Trimming left V 1 base short and J 2 bases short, with 12 bases between. The CDR3 is 15 residues long.

V gene TRBV5-1 combines with J gene TRBJ2-1; a weak D match, TRBD2 (6 bases). Germline CDR1 reads SGHRS; CDR2 reads YFSETQ. Trimming left V 4 bases short and J 2 bases short, with 13 bases between. There are 15 residues in the CDR3. This CDR3 is CASSALASAYNEQFF. CDR3 nucleotide sequence: TGCGCCAGCAGCGCGCTAGCGAGTGCCTACAATGAGCAGTTCTTC.

V gene TRBV4-1 combines with J gene TRBJ2-7, with 7 nucleotides matching TRBD2. The V gene's germline CDR1 is MGHRA and CDR2 YSYEKL. This CDR3 has 14 residues. Trimming at V came to 1 base and at J to 3 bases, leaving 3 bases not matched to a gene. CDR3 nucleotides: TGCGCCAGCAGCCAAGGCCTAGCGGACTACGAGCAGTACTTC. Translated: CASSQGLADYEQYF.

The chain joins TRBV2 to TRBJ2-3, with D possibly matching TRBD2 (5 bases). This CDR3 region has 12 residues. CDR1 and CDR2 from the germline V gene are SNHLY and FYNNEI. The V end lost 7 bases, the J end lost 1 base, and 6 bases lay between the germline ends. The CDR3 protein is CASMRGTDTQYF. As DNA, the CDR3 is TGTGCCAGCATGCGGGGCACAGATACGCAGTATTTT.

The chain combines TRBV7-9 with TRBJ2-7; 9 bases are shared with TRBD2. The V gene's germline CDR1 is SEHNR and CDR2 FQNEAQ (reference sequence). V lost 0 bases, J lost 4 bases, and 4 bases stayed unmatched. The CDR3 extends over 15 amino acids. Here the CDR3 reads CASSLALAGLYEQYF. DNA of the CDR3: TGTGCCAGCAGCTTAGCTCTAGCGGGGCTGTACGAGCAGTACTTC.

Worth noting for this clone: One end of the junction does not line up with germline, which may come from a read error. This CDR3 is CSSSPNGGSTDTQYF. In DNA form, the CDR3 reads TGTTCCAGCAGCCCAAATGGCGGTAGCACAGATACGCAGTATTTT. This sequence joins TRBV7-9 and TRBJ2-3; unclear D gene. Germline CDR1 and CDR2: SEHNR and FQNEAQ (reference sequence). The CDR3 covers 15 residues.

CDR3 nucleotide sequence: TGTGCCAGCACCAGCGGGAGTGGCCCCGGGGAGCTGTTTTTT. Its translation is CASTSGSGPGELFF. The chain links TRBV2 to TRBJ2-2; 8 bases are shared with TRBD2. Germline trimming cut 7 bases from V and 6 bases from J; bases unmatched to any gene: 7. The CDR3 is 14 residues long. CDR1 and CDR2 (germline): SNHLY, FYNNEI.

The chain uses TRBV7-8 and TRBJ2-7, with 7 bases identical to TRBD2. Germline CDR1 is SGHVS and CDR2 is FQNEAQ. The V and J ends lost 1 base and 0 bases, in that order; junction bases with no gene match: 3. The CDR3 runs to 15 residues. The DNA of the CDR3 is TGTGCCAGCAGCTTAGAGGGCGGGAGCTCCTACGAGCAGTACTTC. Translating it yields CASSLEGGSSYEQYF. The variable domain in full, completed from reference TRBV7-8 and TRBJ2-7, reads GAGVSQSPRYKVAKRGQDVALRCDPISGHVSLFWYQQALGQGPEFLTYFQNEAQLDKSGLPSDRFFAERPEGSVSTLKIQRTQQEDSAVYLCASSLEGGSSYEQYFGPGTRLTVT.

The rearrangement uses TRBV11-2 and TRBJ2-7; 11 nucleotides line up with TRBD2. CDR3 length: 19 amino acids. Germline CDR1 is SGHAT and CDR2 is FQNNGV. Trimming removed 1 base from V and 9 bases from J; junction bases left unmatched: 20. This CDR3 is CASSLGGTSGALSYERQYF. The CDR3 DNA reads TGTGCCAGCAGCTTAGGGGGGACTAGCGGTGCCCTCTCCTACGAGCGGCAGTACTTC.

The V gene is TRBV6-6, the J gene TRBJ1-2, with D perhaps TRBD1 (5 bases). V was cut by 0 bases and J by 8 bases, with 13 bases left in between. From germline, CDR1 is MNHNY and CDR2 SVGAGI (reference sequence). CDR3 length: 14 amino acids. CDR3 in amino acids: CASSYSQGMGGYTF. CDR3 in DNA: TGTGCCAGCAGTTACTCGCAGGGCATGGGGGGCTACACCTTC.

This chain links TRBV5-1 with TRBJ2-2; D gene ambiguous. V was shortened by 0 bases and J by 3 bases, with 3 bases between the two germline ends. CDR3 length: 13 residues. From germline, CDR1 is SGHRS and CDR2 YFSETQ. The CDR3 sequence: CASSLEHTGELFF. CDR3 nucleotide sequence: TGCGCCAGCAGCTTGGAGCACACCGGGGAGCTGTTTTTT.

The V call is TRBV27, the J call TRBJ2-1; 10 nucleotides match TRBD2. This CDR3 has 15 amino acids. With 2 bases clipped from V and 7 bases from J, the junction kept 5 bases outside the gene matches. Germline loops: CDR1 MNHEY, CDR2 SMNVEV (reference sequence). The DNA of the CDR3 is TGTGCCAGCAGTTTAGGGGCTAGCGGGAGAAATGAGCAGTTCTTC. Translation: CASSLGASGRNEQFF.

CDR3: CASSARGRGTEAFF. The CDR3 DNA sequence: TGTGCCAGCAGTGCTCGAGGCAGAGGCACTGAAGCTTTCTTT. This rearrangement joins TRBV25-1 to TRBJ1-1; D is uncertain. Trimming cost V 4 bases and J 4 bases, with 13 bases left between them. Looked up from germline, CDR1 is MGHDK and CDR2 is SYGVNS. This CDR3 spans 14 amino acids.

V is TRBV5-6 and J is TRBJ1-2; D not resolved. Trimming removed 0 bases at V and 6 bases at J, with 12 bases between. Germline values: CDR1 SGHDT, CDR2 YYEEEE. The CDR3 consists of 14 residues. The CDR3, as DNA: TGTGCCAGCAGCTTGGCCCAGAACCCAAATGGCTACACCTTC. It translates to CASSLAQNPNGYTF. The variable domain in full, completed from reference TRBV5-6 and TRBJ1-2, reads DAGVTQSPTHLIKTRGQQVTLRCSPKSGHDTVSWYQQALGQGPQFIFQYYEEEERQRGNFPDRFSGHQFPNYSSELNVNALLLGDSALYLCASSLAQNPNGYTFGSGTRLTVV.

The chain recombines TRBV6-5 with TRBJ2-5, with 8 nucleotides matching TRBD1. The CDR3 extends over 14 amino acids. J was trimmed by 7 bases and V by 5 bases; bases with no gene match: 9. Germline CDR1 and CDR2: MNHEY and SVGAGI. The CDR3 region is CASSRQGARGTQYF. CDR3 sequence (DNA): TGTGCCAGCAGTCGTCAGGGGGCGAGGGGGACCCAGTACTTC.

This clone came up a few times. The chain has TRBV28 and TRBJ2-7; TRBD1 agrees at 9 bases. The CDR3 has 14 residues. The germline gives CDR1 MDHEN, CDR2 SYDVKM. Trimming at V came to 6 bases and at J to 6 bases, leaving 9 bases not matched to a gene. The CDR3 sequence is CASRPTGQGSEQYF. In DNA, the CDR3 is TGTGCCAGCAGGCCCACGGGACAGGGCAGCGAGCAGTACTTC.